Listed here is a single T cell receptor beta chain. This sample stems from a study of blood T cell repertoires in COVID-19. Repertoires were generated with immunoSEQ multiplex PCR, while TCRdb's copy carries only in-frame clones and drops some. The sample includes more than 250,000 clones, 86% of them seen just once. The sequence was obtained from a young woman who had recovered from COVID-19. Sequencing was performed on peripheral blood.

CDR3: CASSLNGAVGYTF. The CDR3 nucleotides read TGTGCCAGCAGTCTCAATGGGGCGGTCGGCTACACCTTC. V and J are TRBV6-2 or TRBV6-3 and TRBJ1-2, with a weak D call TRBD1 (5 bases). The CDR3 is made up of 13 amino acids. CDR1 MNHEY and CDR2 SVGEGT come from the germline V gene. Trimming stripped 5 bases from V and 8 bases from J, with 15 bases between.